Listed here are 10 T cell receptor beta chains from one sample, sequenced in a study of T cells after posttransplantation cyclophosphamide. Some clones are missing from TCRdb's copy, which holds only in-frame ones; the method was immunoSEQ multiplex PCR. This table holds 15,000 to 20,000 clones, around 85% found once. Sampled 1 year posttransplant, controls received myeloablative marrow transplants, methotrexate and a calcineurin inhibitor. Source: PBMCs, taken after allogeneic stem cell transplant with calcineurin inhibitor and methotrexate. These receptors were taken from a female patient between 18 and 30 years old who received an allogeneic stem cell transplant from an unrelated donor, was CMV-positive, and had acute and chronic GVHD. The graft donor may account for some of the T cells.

In nucleotides, the CDR3 is TGTGCCAGCAGTTCTCCCGCACGAGCCTATGGCTACACCTTC. Its translation: CASSSPARAYGYTF. The V and J genes are TRBV28 and TRBJ1-2; D gene unclear. The CDR3 is 14 amino acids. Germline assignment: CDR1 MDHEN and CDR2 SYDVKM. V shed 4 bases and J shed 4 bases, with 13 bases lying between them.

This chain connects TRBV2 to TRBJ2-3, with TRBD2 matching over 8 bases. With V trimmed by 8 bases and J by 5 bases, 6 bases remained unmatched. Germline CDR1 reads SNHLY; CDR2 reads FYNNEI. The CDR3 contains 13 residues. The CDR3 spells CASWAGGLDTQYF. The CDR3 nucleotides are TGTGCCAGCTGGGCGGGAGGTTTAGATACGCAGTATTTT.

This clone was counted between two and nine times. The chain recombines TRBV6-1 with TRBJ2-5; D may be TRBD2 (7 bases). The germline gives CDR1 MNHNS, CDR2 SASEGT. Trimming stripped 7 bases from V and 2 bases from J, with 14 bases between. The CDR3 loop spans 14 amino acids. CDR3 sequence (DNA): TGTGCCAGCAATCTGGGAGGGGGACAAGAGACCCAGTACTTC. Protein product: CASNLGGGQETQYF.

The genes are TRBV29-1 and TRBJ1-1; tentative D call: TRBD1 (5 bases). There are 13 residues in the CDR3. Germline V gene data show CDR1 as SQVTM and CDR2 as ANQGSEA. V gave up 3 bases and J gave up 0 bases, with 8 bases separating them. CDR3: CSVEVRVNTEAFF. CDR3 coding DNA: TGCAGCGTTGAGGTCAGGGTGAACACTGAAGCTTTCTTT. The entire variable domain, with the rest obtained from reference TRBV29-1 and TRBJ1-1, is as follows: SAVISQKPSRDICQRGTSLTIQCQVDSQVTMMFWYRQQPGQSLTLIATANQGSEATYESGFVIDKFPISRPNLTFSTLTVSNMSPEDSSIYLCSVEVRVNTEAFFGQGTRLTVV.

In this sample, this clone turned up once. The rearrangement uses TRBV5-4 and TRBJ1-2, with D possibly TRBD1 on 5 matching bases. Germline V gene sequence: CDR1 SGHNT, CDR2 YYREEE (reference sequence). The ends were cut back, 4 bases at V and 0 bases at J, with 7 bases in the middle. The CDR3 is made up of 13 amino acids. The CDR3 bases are TGTGCCAGCAGCAAGACAGCTAACTATGGCTACACCTTC. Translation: CASSKTANYGYTF.

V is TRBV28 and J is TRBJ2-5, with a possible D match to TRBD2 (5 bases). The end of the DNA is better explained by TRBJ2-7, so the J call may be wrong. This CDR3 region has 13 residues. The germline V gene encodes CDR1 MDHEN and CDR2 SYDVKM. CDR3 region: CASRFPTSREQYF. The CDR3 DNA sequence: TGTGCCAGCAGATTCCCTACTAGTCGCGAGCAGTACTTC.

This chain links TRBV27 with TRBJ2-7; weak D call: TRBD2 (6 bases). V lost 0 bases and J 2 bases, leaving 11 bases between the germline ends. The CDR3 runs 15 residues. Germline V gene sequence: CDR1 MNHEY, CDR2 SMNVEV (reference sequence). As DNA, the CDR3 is TGTGCCAGCAGTTTATCGGAGGACTACGCCTACGAGCAGTACTTC. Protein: CASSLSEDYAYEQYF.

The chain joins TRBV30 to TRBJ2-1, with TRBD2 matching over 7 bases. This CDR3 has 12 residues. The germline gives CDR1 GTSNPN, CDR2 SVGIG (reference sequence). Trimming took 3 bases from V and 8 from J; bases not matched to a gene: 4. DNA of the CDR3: TGTGCCTGGAGCCTGGGGAGGGATGAGCAGTTCTTC. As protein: CAWSLGRDEQFF.

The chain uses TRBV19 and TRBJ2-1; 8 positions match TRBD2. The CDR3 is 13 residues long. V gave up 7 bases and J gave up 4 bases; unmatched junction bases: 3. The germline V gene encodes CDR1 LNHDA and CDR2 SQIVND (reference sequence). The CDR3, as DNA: TGTGCCAGTAACCCGGGGGGGTACAATGAGCAGTTCTTC. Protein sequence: CASNPGGYNEQFF.

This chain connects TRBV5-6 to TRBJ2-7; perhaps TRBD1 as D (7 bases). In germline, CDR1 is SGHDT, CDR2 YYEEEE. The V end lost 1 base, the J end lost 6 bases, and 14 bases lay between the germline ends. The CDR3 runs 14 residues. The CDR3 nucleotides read TGTGCCAGCAGCTTGACAGGGGACTGGTTCGAGCAGTACTTC. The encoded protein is CASSLTGDWFEQYF.